Below, one TCR beta chain is given with its context. Only in-frame clones appear in the TCRdb table, and some are missing; sequencing was by immunoSEQ multiplex PCR. Of about 410,000 clones listed, roughly 90% are singletons. The data were taken from a study of blood T cell repertoires in COVID-19. The CDR3 runs to 17 residues. V was clipped by 5 bases and J by 5 bases, with 24 bases between them. Per germline, CDR1 SGHTA and CDR2 FQGNSA. The sample comprised peripheral blood. The chain carries TRBV7-2 and TRBJ2-5; TRBD1 might be the D (6 bases). The clonotype comes from a woman aged 25 to 45 with active or convalescent COVID-19. CDR3 residues: CASSHSLGRGSGETQYF. The CDR3 nucleotides are TGTGCCAGCAGCCATTCCCTGGGCAGGGGTTCGGGGGAGACCCAGTACTTC.